Sequencing of this T cell receptor (beta chain) was carried out in a study of shared clonotypes between healthy human individuals. As concerns this clone: The target antigen is unknown.

The V end was cut by 3 bases, the J end by 4 bases, with 9 bases between. CDR1 LNHDA and CDR2 SQIVND come from the germline V gene (reference sequence). The CDR3 is 14 amino acids. The study, taken as a whole, reports: Deeper or shallower sequencing was expected to change how clonotypes are shared among donors.

TCRdb keeps only in-frame clones here, not all; method: immunoSEQ multiplex PCR. This table has hundreds of thousands of clones, around 72% appearing once. Sequenced sample: memory CD4+ T cells sorted from blood. The sample's subset: CD45RA-negative fraction. The chain carries TRBV19 and TRBJ2-2; D assignment may be TRBD1 or TRBD2 (5 bases each). This clonotype was sampled from a woman in her twenties or thirties in good health. The CDR3 is CASSISGTTGELFF. The CDR3 bases are TGTGCCAGTAGTATTTCAGGGACCACCGGGGAGCTGTTTTTT.